This passage covers 14 T cell receptor beta chains from one sample sequenced in a study of a mutant IDH1 vaccine in newly diagnosed glioma. Sequencing was performed with immunoSEQ multiplex PCR; in TCRdb, only in-frame clones are kept and a portion is missing. The sample lists under 90,000 clones; 70% to 80% were seen once. The time point here: baseline, week 1 (first vaccination visit). Specified treatment: pre-vaccination baseline after standard-of-care therapy. Sequencing was performed on PBMCs, taken from a glioma patient treated with radiotherapy, temozolomide or both. The receptor source for this set is a man aged 50 to 59 with glioma.

The rearrangement links TRBV20-1 to TRBJ2-7; no reliable D call. There are 11 residues in the CDR3. Germline CDR1 DFQATT, CDR2 SNEGSKA (reference sequence). The germline V and J ends were trimmed by 5 bases and 1 base, with 6 bases remaining between them. The CDR3 is CSASPSYEQYF. CDR3 bases: TGCAGTGCTTCACCTTCCTACGAGCAGTACTTC.

In its sample, this clone was seen a few times. J is TRBJ2-5 and V is TRBV30; D gene unclear. This CDR3 has 14 residues. Trimming took 2 bases from V and 5 from J, leaving 15 bases between them. The V gene's germline CDR1 is GTSNPN and CDR2 SVGIG (reference sequence). CDR3 in amino acids: CAWSPMEGVETQYF. CDR3 nucleotides: TGTGCCTGGAGTCCCATGGAAGGAGTGGAGACCCAGTACTTC.

This clone was seen a single time. The chain is built from TRBV5-1 and TRBJ2-3; either TRBD1 or TRBD2 may supply D (5 bases each). Per germline, CDR1 SGHRS and CDR2 YFSETQ. The CDR3 spans 15 residues. V lost 3 bases to trimming and J lost 0 bases, with 11 bases between them. For the CDR3, the DNA is TGCGCCAGCAGCTGGGACCCGACTAGCACAGATACGCAGTATTTT. Protein: CASSWDPTSTDTQYF.

The CDR3 DNA reads as TGTGCCAGCAGTGCGGACTCAGGGGGCACTGAAGCTTTCTTT. Translating it yields CASSADSGGTEAFF. The chain joins TRBV2 to TRBJ1-1; 7 bases are a match to TRBD1. V shed 4 bases, J shed 4 bases, and the junction held 6 bases outside the gene matches. The CDR3 runs 14 residues. Per the germline V gene, CDR1 is SNHLY and CDR2 is FYNNEI.

V and J are TRBV5-4 and TRBJ1-2, with D maybe TRBD1 (6 bases). Germline-derived CDR1 and CDR2 are SGHNT and YYREEE (reference sequence). Trimming stripped 4 bases from V and 8 bases from J, with 12 bases between. The CDR3 has 12 amino acids. CDR3 sequence (DNA): TGTGCCAGCAGCCCATGGGGGCAGGGCTACACCTTC. This gives the protein CASSPWGQGYTF.

The genes are TRBV14 and TRBJ1-1; TRBD1 might be the D (6 bases). The CDR3 length is 14 residues. The germline CDR1 and CDR2 sequences are SGHDN and FVKESK. V was clipped by 4 bases and J by 1 base, with 10 bases between them. The CDR3 nucleotides are TGTGCCAGCAGCCGGAAAGGGGGGAACACTGAAGCTTTCTTT. It specifies CASSRKGGNTEAFF.

The chain uses TRBV30 and TRBJ2-1; D is perhaps TRBD1 or TRBD2 (5 bases each). Germline assignment: CDR1 GTSNPN and CDR2 SVGIG (reference sequence). The CDR3 loop spans 12 amino acids. V was trimmed by 0 bases and J by 12 bases, leaving 12 bases between them. CDR3 bases: TGTGCCTGGAGTGTTGGAGTTGGGGGGCAGTTCTTC. Residues: CAWSVGVGGQFF.

This chain links TRBV5-1 with TRBJ2-7; D is unresolved. The CDR3 consists of 13 residues. In germline, CDR1 is SGHRS, CDR2 YFSETQ. Trimming removed 4 bases at V and 6 bases at J, with 14 bases between. The CDR3 loop reads CASSPGEVFEQYF. CDR3 nucleotides: TGCGCCAGCAGCCCCGGCGAGGTCTTCGAGCAGTACTTC.

This chain joins TRBV5-1 and TRBJ2-7; tentatively, D is TRBD2 (6 bases). The CDR3 covers 15 residues. Germline CDR1 is SGHRS and CDR2 is YFSETQ. The ends were cut back, 0 bases at V and 5 bases at J, with 15 bases in the middle. CDR3 region: CASSLAAGSPHEQYF. The CDR3, as DNA: TGCGCCAGCAGCTTGGCCGCGGGATCCCCGCACGAGCAGTACTTC. The variable domain in full, completed from reference TRBV5-1 and TRBJ2-7, reads KAGVTQTPRYLIKTRGQQVTLSCSPISGHRSVSWYQQTPGQGLQFLFEYFSETQRNKGNFPGRFSGRQFSNSRSEMNVSTLELGDSALYLCASSLAAGSPHEQYFGPGTRLTVT.

This chain joins TRBV10-2 and TRBJ1-1; unclear D gene. Germline V gene sequence: CDR1 WSHSY, CDR2 SAAADI. The CDR3 covers 16 residues. The V end was cut by 3 bases, the J end by 1 base, with 15 bases between. CDR3 region: CASSDMSADTNTEAFF. CDR3 in DNA: TGCGCCAGCAGTGATATGTCAGCGGATACGAACACTGAAGCTTTCTTT.

This clone ranks as medium-sized (0.01 to 0.1%). This chain uses TRBV2 with TRBJ1-1; D gene ambiguous. V lost 5 bases and J lost 6, with 19 bases in between. CDR1 SNHLY and CDR2 FYNNEI come from the germline V gene. The CDR3 length is 15 residues. The CDR3 region is CASSPDKSMRAEAFF. In DNA, the CDR3 is TGTGCCAGCAGTCCCGATAAATCCATGCGGGCTGAAGCTTTCTTT.

The rearrangement joins TRBV28 to TRBJ1-1; no clear D. CDR3 length equals 15 residues. The V gene's germline CDR1 is MDHEN and CDR2 SYDVKM. The V gene lost 4 bases and the J gene lost 5 bases, with 17 bases spanning the gap. The CDR3 is CASSSPLGGRTEAFF. CDR3 DNA: TGTGCCAGCAGTTCCCCCCTCGGAGGGCGGACTGAAGCTTTCTTT.

V usage is TRBV6-1 and J usage is TRBJ1-1; weak D call: TRBD1 (6 bases). Trimming removed 3 bases from V and 5 bases from J, with 13 bases in between. From germline, CDR1 is MNHNS and CDR2 SASEGT. The CDR3 has 14 amino acids. The chain's CDR3 is CASSERGGGTEAFF. The CDR3 DNA reads as TGTGCCAGCAGTGAGCGGGGAGGGGGAACTGAAGCTTTCTTT.

This rearrangement joins TRBV19 to TRBJ2-6, with 7 bases that match TRBD1. With 4 bases clipped from V and 4 bases from J, the junction kept 4 bases outside the gene matches. Germline assignment: CDR1 LNHDA and CDR2 SQIVND (reference sequence). This CDR3 has 15 residues. The CDR3 DNA is TGTGCCAGTAGTAGGACAGGCCCCGGGGCCAACGTCCTGACTTTC. Encoded protein: CASSRTGPGANVLTF.